The 5 T cell receptor beta chains below come from one sample, sequenced in a study of shared clonotypes between healthy human individuals. The table came from immunoSEQ multiplex PCR; TCRdb's copy has only in-frame clones and leaves some out. The data hold some 2 million clones, with over 85% observed a single time. In the naive CD8 group, cells lacked CD45RO and were positively selected for CCR7, so terminally differentiated effector memory CD45RA+ cells were left out. Sequencing was done on a sample of naive CD8+ T cells sorted from blood. These receptor sequences come from a man aged 18 to 35 in good health.

The V call is TRBV28, the J call TRBJ1-2; D ambiguous. V was trimmed by 2 bases and J by 1 base, leaving 14 bases between them. Germline V gene sequence: CDR1 MDHEN, CDR2 SYDVKM. This CDR3 is built from 16 residues. The CDR3 nucleotides read TGTGCCAGCAGTTTAGGCAGGACCCCCTATAACTATGGCTACACCTTC. Translation gives CASSLGRTPYNYGYTF.

The V gene is TRBV11-2, the J gene TRBJ2-7; either TRBD1 or TRBD2 may supply D (5 bases each). Germline V gene data show CDR1 as SGHAT and CDR2 as FQNNGV. This CDR3 is 12 amino acids long. V lost 6 bases and J 7 bases, leaving 13 bases between the germline ends. CDR3 amino acids: CASSYGGGEQYF. The CDR3 nucleotides read TGTGCCAGCAGTTATGGTGGGGGTGAGCAGTACTTC.

J is TRBJ2-5 and V is TRBV28, with D hard to call. CDR3 length: 14 amino acids. The V and J ends lost 3 bases and 1 base respectively, with 9 bases between them. The germline V gene encodes CDR1 MDHEN and CDR2 SYDVKM. DNA for the CDR3: TGTGCCAGCAGTTTTGTAAATGGCCAAGAGACCCAGTACTTC. Translation: CASSFVNGQETQYF.

The chain couples TRBV6-4 to TRBJ1-2; D is undetermined. CDR1 is MRHNA, CDR2 SNTAGT, per germline. The CDR3 sequence is 17 residues long. V lost 2 bases and J lost 0, with 16 bases in between. As DNA, the CDR3 is TGTGCCAGCAGTGACCCCCGAGGAGGGAAAGCTAACTATGGCTACACCTTC. Translated, it gives CASSDPRGGKANYGYTF.

J is TRBJ2-6 and V is TRBV4-1; TRBD1 matches 10 bases. The CDR3 loop spans 17 amino acids. Germline CDR1 and CDR2: MGHRA and YSYEKL. V lost 4 bases to trimming and J lost 0 bases; unmatched junction nucleotides: 3. The CDR3 spells CASSPWTGGSGANVLTF. In DNA form, the CDR3 reads TGCGCCAGCAGCCCTTGGACAGGGGGCTCTGGGGCCAACGTCCTGACTTTC.